This is a list of T cell receptor beta chains from one sample in a study of radiation and T cells in renal cell carcinoma. The assay was immunoSEQ multiplex PCR, and TCRdb's table has in-frame clones only and misses some. The table includes 130,000 to 150,000 clones, 70% to 90% detected once. The sequenced sample was blood, obtained from a patient whose treatment included radiotherapy and nephrectomy. The receptors derive from a woman in her forties or fifties with renal cell carcinoma. The CDR3 runs from the conserved cysteine through the conserved F or W. D genes are given only for firm matches. The size field is filled for only some rows; it gives once, few, many or a size class.

j_gene,abundance,v_gene,d_gene,CDR3nt,CDR3aa
TRBJ1-3,NA,TRBV10-3,NA,TGTGCCATCATGCGGCCCGGAAACACCATATATTTT,CAIMRPGNTIYF
TRBJ2-3,NA,TRBV18,NA,TGTGCCAGCTCGCTTTTGGACGTAGCCCCCACGGATACGCAGTATTTT,CASSLLDVAPTDTQYF
TRBJ1-2,NA,TRBV9,NA,TGTGCCAGCAGCCCTCGGTCCGGGGGGAACTATGGCTACACCTTC,CASSPRSGGNYGYTF
TRBJ1-6,NA,TRBV5-8,NA,TGTGCCACTCACTCTTCCGAAGGACAGATTTTTAATTCACCCCTCCACTTT,CATHSSEGQIFNSPLHF
TRBJ1-4,NA,TRBV4-3,NA,TGCGCCAGCAGCCAAGATAAGATAGTAGGGTTAACAACTAATGAAAAACTGTTTTTT,CASSQDKIVGLTTNEKLFF
TRBJ2-7,few,TRBV6-6,TRBD1,TGTGCCAGCAGTGTTACAGGGGGCTGGAGCGAGCAGTACTTC,CASSVTGGWSEQYF
TRBJ2-7,NA,TRBV18,TRBD1,TGTGCCAGCTCACCGGACAGGGGGCCCTACGAGCAGTACTTC,CASSPDRGPYEQYF
TRBJ2-1,NA,TRBV19,NA,TGTGCCAGTAGTATTGTCCTAGCGATGTACAATGAGCAGTTCTTC,CASSIVLAMYNEQFF
TRBJ1-4,many,TRBV9,NA,TGTGCCAGCAGCCCCCGGGATCACAATGAAAAACTGTTTTTT,CASSPRDHNEKLFF
TRBJ2-2,NA,TRBV5-4,NA,TGTGCCAGCAGCTTGGTTAGCTGGGGCACCGGGGAGCTGTTTTTT,CASSLVSWGTGELFF
TRBJ2-7,few,TRBV11-2,TRBD2,TGTGCCAGCAGCCCCTGGGGAGGGACTGGCTACGAGCAGTACTTC,CASSPWGGTGYEQYF
TRBJ2-5,NA,TRBV18,NA,TGTGCCAGCTCACCACAGGCGGGTCAAGAGACCCAGTACTTC,CASSPQAGQETQYF
TRBJ1-2,once,TRBV5-6,NA,TGTGCCAGCAGCACCCACGGTATTCAGGTCCTTGGCTACACCTTC,CASSTHGIQVLGYTF
TRBJ1-4,NA,TRBV6-6,NA,TGTGCCAGCAGTCCGGGACTGACGAATGAAAAACTGTTTTTT,CASSPGLTNEKLFF
TRBJ2-7,NA,TRBV7-2,NA,TGTGCCAGCAGCTTAGAACAGGGTGGATTCTACGAGCAGTACTTC,CASSLEQGGFYEQYF
TRBJ2-4,NA,TRBV5-6,TRBD1,TGTGCCAGCAGCAAGCCGGGACAGCTAGCCAAAAACATTCAGTACTTC,CASSKPGQLAKNIQYF
TRBJ2-3,NA,TRBV4-3,TRBD2,TGCGCCAGCAGCCGAGGACTAGCGCGAAACACAGATACGCAGTATTTT,CASSRGLARNTDTQYF
TRBJ2-3,NA,TRBV15,NA,TGTGCCACCAGCGAGGCGGGCCGCGTCTGGGATACGCAGTATTTT,CATSEAGRVWDTQYF
TRBJ1-1,NA,TRBV7-8,NA,TGTGCCAGCAGCTTAGGGGCAGCCATTGAAGCTTTCTTT,CASSLGAAIEAFF
TRBJ2-7,NA,TRBV19,NA,TGTGCCAGTAGTACAGGGAACTCCTACGAGCAGTACTTC,CASSTGNSYEQYF
TRBJ1-2,NA,TRBV5-6,TRBD1,TGTGCCAGCAGCATCGGGACAGTTCCGGATGGCTACACCTTC,CASSIGTVPDGYTF
TRBJ1-4,NA,TRBV15,TRBD1,TGTGCCACCAGCGCCCAACAGGGGGCTAATGAAAAACTGTTTTTT,CATSAQQGANEKLFF
TRBJ2-3,NA,TRBV5-1,TRBD1,TGCGCCAGCAGCTTACAGGGGGCAGGAAGAACAGATACGCAGTATTTT,CASSLQGAGRTDTQYF
TRBJ2-5,NA,TRBV5-1,NA,TGCGCCAGCAGCTTGAACGTCCAAGGAAGAGAGACCCAGTACTTC,CASSLNVQGRETQYF
TRBJ1-4,NA,TRBV30,NA,TGTGCCTGGAGTGTAGGCCTTCTAACCGAAAAACTGTTTTTT,CAWSVGLLTEKLFF
TRBJ2-4,NA,TRBV6-5,TRBD2,TGTGCCAGCACCGCAGCGGGGGGGAAAAACATTCAGTACTTC,CASTAAGGKNIQYF
TRBJ2-5,NA,TRBV5-1,TRBD2,TGCGCCAGCAGCTTGGGGCTAGCGGGGGCCGGCGGTATGGGAGAGACCCAGTACTTC,CASSLGLAGAGGMGETQYF
TRBJ1-5,NA,TRBV5-5,NA,TGTGCCAGCAGCTTGGGTCCAGGTGATCACCCCCAGCATTTT,CASSLGPGDHPQHF
TRBJ1-1,NA,TRBV6-5,NA,TGTGCCGGCAGGCGGGGCCCGAACACTGAAGCTTTCTTT,CAGRRGPNTEAFF